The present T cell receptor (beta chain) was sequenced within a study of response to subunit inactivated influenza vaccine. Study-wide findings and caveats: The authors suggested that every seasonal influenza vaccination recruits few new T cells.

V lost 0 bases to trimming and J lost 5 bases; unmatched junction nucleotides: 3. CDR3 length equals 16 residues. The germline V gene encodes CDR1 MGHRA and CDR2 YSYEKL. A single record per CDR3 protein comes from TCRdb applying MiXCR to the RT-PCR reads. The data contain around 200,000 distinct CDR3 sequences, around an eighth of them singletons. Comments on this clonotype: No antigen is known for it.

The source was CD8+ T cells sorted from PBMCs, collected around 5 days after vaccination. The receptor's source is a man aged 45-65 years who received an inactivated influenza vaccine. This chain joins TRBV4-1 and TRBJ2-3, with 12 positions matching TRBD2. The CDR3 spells CASSQELLAGGDTQYF. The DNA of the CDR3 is TGCGCCAGCAGCCAAGAGTTACTAGCGGGGGGAGATACGCAGTATTTT.